These 12 T cell receptor beta chains were all obtained from the same sample, sequenced in a study of cytomegalovirus exposure and HLA in healthy donors. The PCR made use of 60 Vbeta and 13 Jbeta primers. TCRdb's table, derived via immunoSEQ multiplex PCR, lists solely in-frame clones and lacks some. The table records roughly 120,000 clones, around three quarters of them present only once. Specimen: PBMCs. These receptors were collected from a young man in good health and CMV-seronegative.

The chain uses TRBV5-8 and TRBJ2-5; a weak D match, TRBD2 (7 bases). The CDR3 is 14 amino acids. V lost 0 bases to trimming and J lost 4 bases, with 10 bases between them. Germline lookup yields CDR1 SGHTS and CDR2 YDEGEE. The CDR3 bases are TGTGCCAGCAGCTTGGAGGGGGGGGCAGAGACCCAGTACTTC. Amino acid sequence: CASSLEGGAETQYF. The variable domain in full, with the rest retrieved from reference TRBV5-8 and TRBJ2-5, is EAGVTQSPTHLIKTRGQQATLRCSPISGHTSVYWYQQALGLGLQFLLWYDEGEERNRGNFPPRFSGRQFPNYSSELNVNALELEDSALYLCASSLEGGAETQYFGPGTRLLVL.

This clone was counted only a few times. The chain combines TRBV10-3 with TRBJ1-1; D perhaps matches TRBD1 (6 bases). Trimming shortened V by 3 bases and J by 0 bases, and 8 bases separated the two germline ends. Germline CDR1 is ENHRY and CDR2 is SYGVKD. This CDR3 region has 14 residues. CDR3 loop: CAISEQGMNTEAFF. The CDR3 coding sequence is TGTGCCATCAGTGAACAGGGCATGAACACTGAAGCTTTCTTT.

The chain links TRBV4-2 to TRBJ1-5; a possible D gene is TRBD1 (5 bases). Germline V gene data show CDR1 as LGHNA and CDR2 as YNFKEQ. The CDR3 is 15 residues long. V lost 0 bases and J 4 bases, leaving 10 bases between the germline ends. CDR3 region: CASSQEGRGNQPQHF. The CDR3 DNA follows: TGTGCCAGCAGCCAAGAAGGTCGGGGGAATCAGCCCCAGCATTTT.

This chain links TRBV2 with TRBJ2-1; D ambiguous. This CDR3 contains 11 residues. In germline, CDR1 is SNHLY, CDR2 FYNNEI. Trimming cost V 6 bases and J 4 bases, with 4 bases left between them. CDR3 sequence reads: CASRSYNEQFF. CDR3 nucleotide sequence: TGTGCCAGCAGATCATACAATGAGCAGTTCTTC. Filled out from reference TRBV2 and TRBJ2-1, the complete variable domain reads EPEVTQTPSHQVTQMGQEVILRCVPISNHLYFYWYRQILGQKVEFLVSFYNNEISEKSEIFDDQFSVERPDGSNFTLKIRSTKLEDSAMYFCASRSYNEQFFGPGTRLTVL.

The chain has TRBV2 and TRBJ2-7, with 8 positions matching TRBD1. Germline CDR1 and CDR2: SNHLY and FYNNEI. CDR3 size: 14 residues. V shed 7 bases and J 3 bases; nucleotides not matched to a gene: 8. Here the CDR3 reads CASTEDTGGYEQYF. The CDR3 DNA reads TGTGCCAGCACCGAAGATACAGGGGGCTACGAGCAGTACTTC.

The CDR3 DNA is TGCAGTGCTCCGGTCGGGTACGAGCAGTACTTC. Translation gives CSAPVGYEQYF. The chain employs TRBV20-1 and TRBJ2-7; D is uncertain. Deletions cut 5 bases from V and 4 bases from J, with 9 bases between. The CDR3 is 11 amino acids. The germline gives CDR1 DFQATT, CDR2 SNEGSKA (reference sequence).

V and J are TRBV10-3 and TRBJ2-3; 10 bases are shared with TRBD2. This CDR3 has 15 amino acids. Germline-derived CDR1 and CDR2 are ENHRY and SYGVKD. After removal of 4 bases from V and 3 bases from J, the junction contained 4 bases not matched to a gene. This CDR3 is CAISGASGSTDTQYF. In DNA, the CDR3 is TGTGCCATCAGTGGGGCTAGCGGGAGTACAGATACGCAGTATTTT.

The J gene is TRBJ2-5, the V gene TRBV2; D is ambiguous. The J call is in doubt because the DNA end fits TRBJ2-7 better. CDR1 is SNHLY, CDR2 FYNNEI, per germline. The CDR3 spans 12 residues. DNA for the CDR3: TGTGCCAGCAGTGAACCCTTCTACGAGCAGTACTTC. This encodes CASSEPFYEQYF.

The chain links TRBV7-9 to TRBJ2-7; 7 bases are a match to TRBD2. The trim removed 5 bases at V and 0 bases at J, leaving 10 bases unmatched. Germline-derived CDR1 and CDR2 are SEHNR and FQNEAQ (reference sequence). The CDR3 contains 16 residues. CDR3 sequence reads: CASSPRRERGSYEQYV. In nucleotides, the CDR3 is TGTGCCAGCAGCCCCAGACGCGAGCGGGGCTCCTACGAGCAGTACGTC.

The chain has TRBV5-4 and TRBJ2-5, with TRBD2 matching 8 bases. The DNA end is more similar to TRBJ2-7, so the J call may be wrong. The CDR3 is 15 amino acids. Germline V gene lookup returns CDR1 SGHNT and CDR2 YYREEE (reference sequence). The CDR3 here is CASSLQLAASYEQYF. The CDR3 coding sequence is TGTGCCAGCAGCTTACAACTAGCGGCCTCCTACGAGCAGTACTTC.

J is TRBJ2-2 and V is TRBV10-3; D is perhaps TRBD2 (6 bases). The CDR3 covers 17 residues. Trimming pared 2 bases from V and 0 bases from J, leaving 13 bases between. Germline loops: CDR1 ENHRY, CDR2 SYGVKD. Here the CDR3 DNA reads TGTGCCATCAGTGAGCCCCATGCGGGGACGAACACCGGGGAGCTGTTTTTT. Translated: CAISEPHAGTNTGELFF.

The chain carries TRBV19 and TRBJ2-7, with TRBD1 as a possible D gene (7 bases). The CDR3 is made up of 14 amino acids. The V gene lost 4 bases and the J gene lost 4 bases, with 14 bases spanning the gap. The germline V gene has CDR1 LNHDA and CDR2 SQIVND (reference sequence). In DNA form, the CDR3 reads TGTGCCAGTAGTAAGGGGGCAGGGGGGTACGAGCAGTACTTC. Translated: CASSKGAGGYEQYF.